Below, one TCR beta chain is given with its context. The CDR3 ends on some other residue instead of the conserved phenylalanine or tryptophan, so this is likely a read error. It is unclear where the CDR3 begins or ends on the DNA, so no DNA is shown, and the CDR3 is as TCRdb lists it. The data are from a study of T cell repertoires in cytomegalovirus infection. Study as a whole: Matching HLA type, along with CMV infection, was indicated by public TCR beta signatures.

TCRdb called the reads again in MiXCR, with one record for every CDR3 protein. The sample consists of about 250,000 distinct CDR3 sequences, approximately 7% of them appearing once. CDR1 is MNHEY, CDR2 SVGAGI, per germline. The CDR3 length is 15 residues, termini included. The receptor was isolated from a human donor in good health (CMV status not recorded). Some clones in this sample may be carry-over from other donors' samples. The source material was PBMCs. V is TRBV6-5 and J is TRBJ2-1; the table calls TRBD2, which could not be checked here. This CDR3 reads CASSDGLADLNEQIV.